This TCR beta chain appears in the sequencing data of a study of OX40 agonist ivuxolimab in advanced cancers. Study-level information: Given to patients was ivuxolimab, an agonistic anti-OX40 (CD134) antibody. Patients got intravenous ivuxolimab at 0.01 to 10 mg/kg every 2 weeks. Prior checkpoint blockade (anti-PD-1, anti-PD-L1 or anti-CTLA-4) was permitted; 40% had it.

About this clone: Antigen unknown.

CDR1 and CDR2 (germline): KGHSH, LQKENI. The CDR3 runs 17 residues. V was shortened by 1 base and J by 0 bases, with 14 bases between the two germline ends. Study findings and constraints: Averaging showed that CD8+ T cells had more expanded clones than CD4+ did.

Assay: immunoSEQ multiplex PCR; the TCRdb copy retains only in-frame clones and omits some. Among about 18,000 clones, about 80% were seen once, and the ten largest hold roughly 15%. V and J are TRBV18 and TRBJ2-3; D perhaps matches TRBD1 (6 bases). The sequence came from an adult with an advanced solid tumor such as melanoma, head and neck, liver or kidney cancer. This sample comprised CD4+ or CD8+ T cells sorted from blood, obtained in a trial of the OX40 agonist ivuxolimab. DNA for the CDR3: TGTGCCAGCTCACCACTATCCGGGACATCTAGCACAGATACGCAGTATTTT. Its translation: CASSPLSGTSSTDTQYF. Looking up the rest from reference TRBV18 and TRBJ2-3 gives the full variable domain: NAGVMQNPRHLVRRRGQEARLRCSPMKGHSHVYWYRQLPEEGLKFMVYLQKENIIDESGMPKERFSAEFPKEGPSILRIQQVVRGDSAAYFCASSPLSGTSSTDTQYFGPGTRLTVL.